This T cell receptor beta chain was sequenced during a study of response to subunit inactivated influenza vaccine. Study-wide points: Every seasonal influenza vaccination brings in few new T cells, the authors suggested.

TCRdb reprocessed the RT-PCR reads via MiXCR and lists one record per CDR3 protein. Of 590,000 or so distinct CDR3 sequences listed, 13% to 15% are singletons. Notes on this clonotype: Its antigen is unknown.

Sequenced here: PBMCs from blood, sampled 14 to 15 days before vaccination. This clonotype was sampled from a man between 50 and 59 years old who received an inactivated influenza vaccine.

The CDR3: CASSPLKGGPETQYF. CDR3 DNA sequence: TGTGCCAGCAGCCCTCTTAAGGGGGGGCCCGAGACCCAGTACTTC. The chain links TRBV4-2 to TRBJ2-5, with D possibly TRBD2 on 7 matching bases. The germline CDR1 and CDR2 sequences are LGHNA and YNFKEQ. V lost 4 bases, J lost 5 bases, and 17 bases lay in between. The CDR3 covers 15 residues.